These 30 T cell receptor beta chains were sequenced from one sample in a study of blood T cells in healthy people across ages. Sample-barcoded 5' priming and a J-beta primer mix drove a second PCR of about 6 to 12 cycles. TCRdb reanalysed the 5' RACE reads using MiXCR and keeps one entry per CDR3 protein. The sample records around 800,000 distinct CDR3 sequences, roughly 44% being singletons. Sequencing was performed on blood. The source is a man aged 60 to 75 in good health.

This clonotype was seen a few times. This rearrangement joins TRBV20-1 to TRBJ1-2, with D possibly matching TRBD1 (6 bases). The CDR3 is 16 residues long. Trimming removed 3 bases from V and 0 bases from J, with 17 bases in between. Germline loops: CDR1 DFQATT, CDR2 SNEGSKA (reference sequence). CDR3 in DNA: TGCAGTGCTAGGGAGGGGCCGGGGGCCGCTAACTATGGCTACACCTTC. This sequence encodes CSAREGPGAANYGYTF.

This chain uses TRBV6-5 with TRBJ2-7, with a tentative D call TRBD2 (6 bases). V was shortened by 6 bases and J by 2 bases, with 20 bases between the two germline ends. The CDR3 is 16 amino acids. Germline V lookup: CDR1 MNHEY, CDR2 SVGAGI. CDR3 in amino acids: CASSRDQPGTPYEQYF. The CDR3 DNA is TGTGCCAGCAGCCGTGACCAACCGGGGACTCCCTACGAGCAGTACTTC.

The chain carries TRBV2 and TRBJ2-7; D gene ambiguous. Germline V CDR1 and CDR2: SNHLY, FYNNEI. V dropped 4 bases and J dropped 4 bases, with 11 bases sitting between them. This CDR3 is built from 13 residues. CDR3 sequence (DNA): TGTGCCAGCAGTGGGAACCTCGGGTACGAGCAGTACTTC. Amino acid sequence: CASSGNLGYEQYF.

V and J are TRBV5-1 and TRBJ2-5, with TRBD1 as a possible D gene (5 bases). Trimming left V 4 bases short and J 11 bases short, with 24 bases between. Germline loops: CDR1 SGHRS, CDR2 YFSETQ. The CDR3 has 15 residues. This CDR3 is CASSPQAGLNNEQYF. CDR3 sequence (DNA): TGCGCCAGCAGCCCGCAGGCAGGGCTAAACAATGAGCAGTACTTC.

The chain couples TRBV3-1 to TRBJ1-4; 7 bases match TRBD1. V lost 4 bases and J lost 0; bases outside the gene matches: 8. This CDR3 is 17 amino acids long. Germline V gene sequence: CDR1 LGHDT, CDR2 YNNKEL (reference sequence). Here the CDR3 DNA reads TGTGCCAGCAGCCTCTCTCCTACAGGGGCAACTAATGAAAAACTGTTTTTT. Amino acid sequence: CASSLSPTGATNEKLFF.

V and J are TRBV14 and TRBJ2-3; 8 bases match TRBD1. The CDR3 extends over 16 amino acids. V lost 0 bases to trimming and J lost 6 bases; unmatched junction nucleotides: 8. The germline CDR1 and CDR2 sequences are SGHDN and FVKESK. The CDR3 coding sequence is TGTGCCAGCAGCCAAGATGAGGGACAGGATAGGGATACGCAGTATTTT. It encodes CASSQDEGQDRDTQYF.

The CDR3 bases are TGCGCCAGCAGGAAAGACGGGGGGTCCTACAATGAGCAGTTCTTC. It is translated as CASRKDGGSYNEQFF. V and J are TRBV5-1 and TRBJ2-1; 7 positions match TRBD2. With 5 bases clipped from V and 1 base from J, the junction kept 6 bases outside the gene matches. The CDR3 contains 15 residues. The V gene's germline CDR1 is SGHRS and CDR2 YFSETQ.

The rearrangement links TRBV10-1 to TRBJ1-4; no clear D gene. This CDR3 region has 16 residues. The germline V and J ends were trimmed by 5 bases and 5 bases, with 18 bases remaining between them. Germline values: CDR1 WNHNN, CDR2 SYGVQD (reference sequence). The CDR3 region has the DNA TGCGCCAGCAGTTCCTCCGGGAGACCGTCCAATGAAAAACTGTTTTTT. Translation: CASSSSGRPSNEKLFF.

This clonotype was detected only once. The gene calls are TRBV4-1 and TRBJ2-7; 7 positions agree with TRBD2. The CDR3 totals 16 residues. CDR1 is MGHRA and CDR2 is YSYEKL in the germline V gene. Losses at the gene ends were 0 bases for V and 3 bases for J; bases not matched to a gene: 8. CDR3 sequence: CASSQDRLAEFYEQYF. The CDR3 coding sequence is TGCGCCAGCAGCCAAGATCGGCTAGCGGAGTTCTACGAGCAGTACTTC.

The rearrangement links TRBV27 to TRBJ1-4, with TRBD1 matching 11 bases. The junction had 3 bases not matched to a gene; V was cut back by 3 bases and J by 12 bases. The CDR3 is 13 amino acids. Germline CDR1 reads MNHEY; CDR2 reads SMNVEV (reference sequence). The CDR3 coding sequence is TGTGCCAGCAGTTTCAGGGACAGGGGGGAACTGTTTTTT. Translation: CASSFRDRGELFF. The full variable domain, with the rest looked up from reference TRBV27 and TRBJ1-4, is EAQVTQNPRYLITVTGKKLTVTCSQNMNHEYMSWYRQDPGLGLRQIYYSMNVEVTDKGDVPEGYKVSRKEKRNFPLILESPSPNQTSLYFCASSFRDRGELFFGSGTQLSVL.

This clonotype turned up a few times. J is TRBJ2-7 and V is TRBV4-1; 11 nucleotides align to TRBD1. Losses at the gene ends were 1 base for V and 2 bases for J; bases not matched to a gene: 4. This CDR3 has 16 amino acids. CDR1 is MGHRA and CDR2 is YSYEKL in the germline V gene. The DNA for the CDR3 is TGCGCCAGCAGCCAAGTCCCGGGACAGGGGGCCTACGAGCAGTACTTC. Encoded protein: CASSQVPGQGAYEQYF.

The rearrangement joins TRBV5-6 to TRBJ1-1, with a possible D match to TRBD1 (6 bases). V was shortened by 2 bases and J by 3 bases, with 14 bases between the two germline ends. This CDR3 has 15 amino acids. CDR1 and CDR2 from the germline V gene are SGHDT and YYEEEE. The CDR3: CASSLQGVRYTEAFF. The CDR3 region has the DNA TGTGCCAGCAGCTTACAGGGAGTTAGATACACTGAAGCTTTCTTT.

The rearrangement joins TRBV6-2 or TRBV6-3 to TRBJ2-4, with D possibly being TRBD1 or TRBD2 (5 bases each). This CDR3 has 13 amino acids. Trimming stripped 4 bases from V and 6 bases from J, with 10 bases between. Germline V lookup: CDR1 MNHEY, CDR2 SVGEGT. CDR3 region: CASSWVGTNIQYF. The CDR3, as DNA: TGTGCCAGCAGTTGGGTCGGGACAAACATTCAGTACTTC.

This sequence joins TRBV6-2 or TRBV6-3 and TRBJ2-4; 11 bases are shared with TRBD2. This CDR3 is built from 18 residues. The ends lost 2 bases at V and 3 bases at J; junction bases unmatched: 9. Germline V gives CDR1 MNHEY, CDR2 SVGEGT. The CDR3 region has the DNA TGTGCCAGCAGTTACCAGGCTAGCGGGGGGTCAATCAAAAACATTCAGTACTTC. Translation: CASSYQASGGSIKNIQYF.

The gene calls are TRBV9 and TRBJ2-3; 8 bases line up with TRBD1. The CDR3 sequence is 14 residues long. The germline V gene encodes CDR1 SGDLS and CDR2 YYNGEE. V lost 0 bases and J lost 5; bases outside the gene matches: 2. The CDR3 is CASSVVDRGDTQYF. The CDR3 region has the DNA TGTGCCAGCAGCGTAGTCGACAGGGGAGATACGCAGTATTTT.

The rearrangement uses TRBV10-3 and TRBJ2-7; D is unresolved. CDR1 is ENHRY, CDR2 SYGVKD, per germline. V lost 3 bases and J 4 bases, leaving 13 bases between the germline ends. The CDR3 spans 14 residues. Here the CDR3 DNA reads TGTGCCATCAGTGACTCCCCGAATAAATACGAGCAGTACTTC. Amino acids: CAISDSPNKYEQYF.

V usage is TRBV14 and J usage is TRBJ1-2, with D possibly matching TRBD1 (6 bases). V gave up 0 bases and J gave up 7 bases, with 24 bases separating them. There are 18 residues in the CDR3. Germline lookup yields CDR1 SGHDN and CDR2 FVKESK. The CDR3 sequence is CASSQDSRGRLPMLGYTF. DNA for the CDR3: TGTGCCAGCAGCCAAGACTCCAGGGGTCGCCTACCTATGCTTGGCTACACCTTC. Complete variable domain (other parts from reference TRBV14 and TRBJ1-2): EAGVTQFPSHSVIEKGQTVTLRCDPISGHDNLYWYRRVMGKEIKFLLHFVKESKQDESGMPNNRFLAERTGGTYSTLKVQPAELEDSGVYFCASSQDSRGRLPMLGYTFGSGTRLTVV.

Note on this clonotype: At one of its ends the junction is not consistent with the germline gene, which may arise from a read error. CDR3 nucleotide sequence: TGTACCAGCAGCGTAGCTTTGGAAGAAAAACTGTTTTTT. Translating gives CTSSVALEEKLFF. The genes are TRBV9 and TRBJ1-4; the D is unclear. Germline CDR1 is SGDLS and CDR2 is YYNGEE. The CDR3 totals 13 residues.

This clonotype was observed a few times. The V call is TRBV20-1, the J call TRBJ1-5; 8 bases line up with TRBD1. Trimming took 3 bases from V and 7 from J; bases not matched to a gene: 5. Germline CDR1 and CDR2: DFQATT and SNEGSKA (reference sequence). This CDR3 spans 13 amino acids. CDR3 coding DNA: TGCAGTGCTAGCAGGGGGCCAGGGCAGCCCCAGCATTTT. Translated, it gives CSASRGPGQPQHF.

This clonotype has a handful of counts. The rearrangement uses TRBV24-1 and TRBJ2-5; D possibly corresponds to TRBD2 (6 bases). The CDR3 sequence is 16 residues long. Trimming removed 4 bases at V and 4 bases at J, with 18 bases between. Germline V gene lookup returns CDR1 KGHDR and CDR2 SFDVKD. CDR3 nucleotides: TGTGCCACCAGTGACTCGCCGGGGGAAGGTAGAGAGACCCAGTACTTC. Translating gives CATSDSPGEGRETQYF.

The V gene is TRBV27, the J gene TRBJ1-2, with a weak D call TRBD1 (6 bases). This CDR3 has 16 residues. Trimming cost V 0 bases and J 0 bases, with 11 bases left between them. Germline V gene data show CDR1 as MNHEY and CDR2 as SMNVEV (reference sequence). The CDR3 spells CASSLSRGGSNYGYTF. In nucleotides, the CDR3 is TGTGCCAGCAGTTTATCGAGGGGGGGATCTAACTATGGCTACACCTTC.

The genes are TRBV9 and TRBJ2-7; D is ambiguous. Trimming stripped 0 bases from V and 2 bases from J, with 15 bases between. Germline CDR1 SGDLS, CDR2 YYNGEE. The CDR3 is 16 amino acids. The CDR3 DNA reads TGTGCCAGCAGCGTAGGGCCTGATGGATTCGCCTACGAGCAGTACTTC. It yields the protein CASSVGPDGFAYEQYF.

The chain couples TRBV28 to TRBJ2-7, with TRBD2 matching over 9 bases. The V and J ends lost 2 bases and 0 bases, in that order; junction bases with no gene match: 5. CDR1 and CDR2 from the germline V gene are MDHEN and SYDVKM. CDR3 length: 16 residues. CDR3 protein: CASSLHSGGLSYEQYF. The CDR3 DNA reads as TGTGCCAGCAGTTTACATAGCGGGGGACTCTCCTACGAGCAGTACTTC. The full variable domain, its missing parts supplied by reference TRBV28 and TRBJ2-7, is DVKVTQSSRYLVKRTGEKVFLECVQDMDHENMFWYRQDPGLGLRLIYFSYDVKMKEKGDIPEGYSVSREKKERFSLILESASTNQTSMYLCASSLHSGGLSYEQYFGPGTRLTVT.

This clonotype was found a few times. V gene TRBV27 combines with J gene TRBJ2-7; 7 positions match TRBD1. Germline V gene sequence: CDR1 MNHEY, CDR2 SMNVEV (reference sequence). CDR3 length equals 16 residues. CDR3 loop: CGNRDSEVPLSYEQYF. For the CDR3, the DNA is TGTGGAAACCGGGACAGCGAAGTGCCCCTCTCCTACGAGCAGTACTTC.

This rearrangement joins TRBV12-3 or TRBV12-4 to TRBJ2-5; D is perhaps TRBD2 (7 bases). Between the trimmed V and J ends, which lost 6 bases and 5 bases, there was a span of 16 bases. This CDR3 is 14 amino acids long. The CDR3 DNA sequence: TGTGCCAGCAGATCGGCGGGGGCCGGGGAGACCCAGTACTTC. It is translated as CASRSAGAGETQYF.

The chain uses TRBV7-2 and TRBJ1-2; D may be TRBD1 (6 bases). Trimming stripped 4 bases from V and 5 bases from J, with 11 bases between. This CDR3 is built from 13 residues. The germline CDR1 and CDR2 sequences are SGHTA and FQGNSA. Written as DNA, the CDR3 is TGTGCCAGCAGCTCCACAGGGTGGTATGGCTACACCTTC. It is translated as CASSSTGWYGYTF. Complete variable domain (other parts from reference TRBV7-2 and TRBJ1-2): GAGVSQSPSNKVTEKGKDVELRCDPISGHTALYWYRQSLGQGLEFLIYFQGNSAPDKSGLPSDRFSAERTGGSVSTLTIQRTQQEDSAVYLCASSSTGWYGYTFGSGTRLTVV.

The chain links TRBV4-3 to TRBJ2-1, with D maybe TRBD1 (7 bases). The CDR3 spans 15 residues. The germline V gene encodes CDR1 LGHNA and CDR2 YSLEER. Trimming took 1 base from V and 6 from J, leaving 13 bases between them. The CDR3 nucleotides read TGCGCCAGCAGCCAAGCGGGCAGGGGGGCCAATGAGCAGTTCTTC. Protein: CASSQAGRGANEQFF.

This clonotype was observed a handful of times. V and J are TRBV9 and TRBJ1-1; no firm D call. The CDR3 runs to 14 residues. V was pared by 0 bases and J by 0 bases, with 6 bases between. From germline, CDR1 is SGDLS and CDR2 YYNGEE. This CDR3 reads CASSVGGMNTEAFF. The CDR3 nucleotides read TGTGCCAGCAGCGTAGGGGGAATGAACACTGAAGCTTTCTTT.

J is TRBJ1-1 and V is TRBV29-1; no clear D. V shed 4 bases and J shed 6 bases, with 9 bases lying between them. CDR3 size: 11 residues. Germline V CDR1 and CDR2: SQVTM, ANQGSEA. The CDR3 region is CSVVQSAEAFF. The CDR3 region has the DNA TGCAGCGTTGTTCAGAGTGCTGAAGCTTTCTTT.

This clonotype was observed a few times. The rearrangement uses TRBV5-1 and TRBJ1-6; 9 bases agree with TRBD1. The CDR3 extends over 15 amino acids. Looked up from germline, CDR1 is SGHRS and CDR2 is YFSETQ. The junction had 3 bases not matched to a gene; V was cut back by 0 bases and J by 8 bases. The CDR3 loop is CASSLGQGEDSPLHF. CDR3 sequence (DNA): TGCGCCAGCAGCTTGGGACAGGGGGAGGATTCACCCCTCCACTTT.